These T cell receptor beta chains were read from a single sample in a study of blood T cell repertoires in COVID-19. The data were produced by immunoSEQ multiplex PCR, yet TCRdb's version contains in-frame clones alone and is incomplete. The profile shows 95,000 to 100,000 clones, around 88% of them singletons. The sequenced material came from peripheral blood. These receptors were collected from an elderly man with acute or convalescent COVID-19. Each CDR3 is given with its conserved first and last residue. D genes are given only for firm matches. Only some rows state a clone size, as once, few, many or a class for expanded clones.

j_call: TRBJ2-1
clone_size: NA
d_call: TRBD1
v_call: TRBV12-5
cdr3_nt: TGTGCTAGTGGTTTGGCCACATCGACGGACAGGGAGCAGTTCTTC
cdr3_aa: CASGLATSTDREQFF

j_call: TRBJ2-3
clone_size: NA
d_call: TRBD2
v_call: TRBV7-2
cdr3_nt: TGTGCCAGCAGTTTTAGCGGGAGTAGCTCAGATACGCAGTATTTT
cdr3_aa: CASSFSGSSSDTQYF

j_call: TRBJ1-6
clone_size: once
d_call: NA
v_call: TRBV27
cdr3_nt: TGTGCCAGCAGTTTATCTGGGGGCCTCTATAATTCACCCCTCCACTTT
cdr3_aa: CASSLSGGLYNSPLHF

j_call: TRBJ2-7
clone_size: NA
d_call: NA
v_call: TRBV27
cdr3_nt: TGTGCCAGCAGCAAAACGGGGGATGAGCAGTACTTC
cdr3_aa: CASSKTGDEQYF

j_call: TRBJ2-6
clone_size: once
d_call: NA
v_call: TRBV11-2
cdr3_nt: TGTGCCAGCAGCACGCCGAGCTCTGGGGCCAACGTCCTGACTTTC
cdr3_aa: CASSTPSSGANVLTF

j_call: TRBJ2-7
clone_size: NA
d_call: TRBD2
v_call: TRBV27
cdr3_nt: TGTGCCAGCAGTTTCGGACGATCAAGCGGGAGGGCCTACGAGCAGTACTTC
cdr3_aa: CASSFGRSSGRAYEQYF

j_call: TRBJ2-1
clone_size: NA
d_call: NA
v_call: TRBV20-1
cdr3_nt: TGCAGTGCTAGTAGTGGGGGCTGGAATGAGCAGTTCTTC
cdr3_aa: CSASSGGWNEQFF

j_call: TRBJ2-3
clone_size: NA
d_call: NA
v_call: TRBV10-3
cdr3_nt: TGTGCCATCAGTGCTGAAGGGAGAGATACGCAGTATTTT
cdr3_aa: CAISAEGRDTQYF

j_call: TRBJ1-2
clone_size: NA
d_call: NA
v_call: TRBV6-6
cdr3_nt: TGTGCCAGCAGTTTGGGGGACATTGGGGTGTATGGCTACACCTTC
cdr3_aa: CASSLGDIGVYGYTF

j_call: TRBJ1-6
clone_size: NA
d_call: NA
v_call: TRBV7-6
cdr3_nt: TGTGCCAGCAGCTTGGAAATCCAGATGGGCTCACCCCTCCACTTT
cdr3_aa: CASSLEIQMGSPLHF

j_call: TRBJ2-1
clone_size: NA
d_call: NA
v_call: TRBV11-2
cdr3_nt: TGTGCCAGCAGTCTTGGGGGGAGCTCCTACAATGAGCAGTTCTTC
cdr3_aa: CASSLGGSSYNEQFF

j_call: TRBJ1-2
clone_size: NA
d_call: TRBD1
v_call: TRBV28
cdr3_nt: TGTGCCAGCAGTTCACCGGGACAGGGCAACTATGGCTACACCTTC
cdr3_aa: CASSSPGQGNYGYTF

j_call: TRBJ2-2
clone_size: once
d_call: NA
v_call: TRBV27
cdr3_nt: TGTGCCAGCAGTTTCAGGGGCGGGAGCGGGGAGCTGTTTTTT
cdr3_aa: CASSFRGGSGELFF

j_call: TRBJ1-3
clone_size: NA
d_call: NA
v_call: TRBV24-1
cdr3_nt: TGTGCCACCAGTGATCAGGGCAACACCATATATTTT
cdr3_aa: CATSDQGNTIYF

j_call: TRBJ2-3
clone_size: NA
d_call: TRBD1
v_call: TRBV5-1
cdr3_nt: TGCGCCAGCAGCGTGGGACAGGGGGTGGATACGCAGTATTTT
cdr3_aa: CASSVGQGVDTQYF